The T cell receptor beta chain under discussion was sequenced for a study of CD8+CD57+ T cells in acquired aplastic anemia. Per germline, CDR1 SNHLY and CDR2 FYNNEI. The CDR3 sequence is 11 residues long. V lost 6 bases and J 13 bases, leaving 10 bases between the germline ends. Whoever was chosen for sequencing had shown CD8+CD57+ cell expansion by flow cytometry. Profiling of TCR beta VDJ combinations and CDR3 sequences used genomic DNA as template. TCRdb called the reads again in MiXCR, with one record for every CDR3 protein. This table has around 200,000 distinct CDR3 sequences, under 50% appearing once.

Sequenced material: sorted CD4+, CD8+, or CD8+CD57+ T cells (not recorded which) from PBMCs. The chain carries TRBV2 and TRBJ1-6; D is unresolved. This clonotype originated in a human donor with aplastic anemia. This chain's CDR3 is CASRGGRPLHF. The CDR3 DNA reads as TGTGCCAGCAGGGGCGGGCGGCCCCTCCACTTT.